The 13 T cell receptor beta chains reported below all come from one sample, sequenced in a study of blood T cell repertoires in COVID-19. Clones were read by immunoSEQ multiplex PCR, and TCRdb kept only the in-frame ones, dropping some. The sample has under 350,000 clones, roughly 90% seen once; the top ten hold roughly 2.6%. Sequencing was done on a sample of PBMCs or T cells enriched from blood (not recorded which). The origin of the receptors is a man in his sixties who had recovered from COVID-19.

This clone has only a few counts. CDR3 DNA: TGTGCCAGCCGGAGTGACAGGGGAGGTAGGACTGAAGCTTTCTTT. It encodes CASRSDRGGRTEAFF. This chain links TRBV18 with TRBJ1-1, with 8 bases lining up with TRBD1. The V gene end was trimmed by 8 bases and the J gene end by 5 bases; junction bases not matched to a gene: 13. The CDR3 runs 15 residues. Germline CDR1 and CDR2: KGHSH and LQKENI.

The chain carries TRBV10-2 and TRBJ1-5, with D hard to call. The germline CDR1 and CDR2 sequences are WSHSY and SAAADI. Trimming shortened V by 6 bases and J by 5 bases, and 11 bases separated the two germline ends. The CDR3 consists of 13 residues. The CDR3 DNA is TGCGCCAGCAGGGATGGAGGGCATCAGCCCCAGCATTTT. Amino acids: CASRDGGHQPQHF.

The chain joins TRBV24-1 to TRBJ1-2; D is uncertain. This CDR3 comprises 13 residues. V was trimmed by 3 bases and J by 8 bases, leaving 12 bases between them. Germline loops: CDR1 KGHDR, CDR2 SFDVKD. As DNA, the CDR3 is TGTGCCACCAGTGATACCGTTAGCTGGGGCTACACCTTC. Encoded protein: CATSDTVSWGYTF.

V gene TRBV5-8 combines with J gene TRBJ2-2; 9 bases are a match to TRBD1. The CDR3 extends over 15 amino acids. Per germline, CDR1 SGHTS and CDR2 YDEGEE. The junction had 9 bases not matched to a gene; V was cut back by 5 bases and J by 7 bases. In DNA, the CDR3 is TGTGCCAGCAGTGCCCGGGACAGGGAAAACGGGGAGCTGTTTTTT. Encoded protein: CASSARDRENGELFF. The complete variable domain, with remaining parts taken from reference TRBV5-8 and TRBJ2-2, reads EAGVTQSPTHLIKTRGQQATLRCSPISGHTSVYWYQQALGLGLQFLLWYDEGEERNRGNFPPRFSGRQFPNYSSELNVNALELEDSALYLCASSARDRENGELFFGEGSRLTVL.

The chain couples TRBV7-6 to TRBJ2-7, with 8 bases matching TRBD2. The ends lost 1 base at V and 0 bases at J; junction bases unmatched: 2. From germline, CDR1 is SGHVS and CDR2 FNYEAQ. The CDR3 is 15 residues long. Here the CDR3 DNA reads TGTGCCAGCAGCTTAGAGACTAGCGCCTCCTACGAGCAGTACTTC. It codes for CASSLETSASYEQYF.

This clone was recorded a few times. The chain carries TRBV15 and TRBJ2-5, with 10 positions matching TRBD2. Germline V CDR1 and CDR2: LNHNV, YYDKDF (reference sequence). V lost 2 bases and J lost 4; bases outside the gene matches: 10. The CDR3 is 17 amino acids. The CDR3 is CATSRTLLAGFVETQYF. The DNA of the CDR3 is TGTGCCACCAGCAGAACATTACTAGCGGGATTTGTAGAGACCCAGTACTTC. Full variable domain (missing parts from reference TRBV15 and TRBJ2-5): DAMVIQNPRYQVTQFGKPVTLSCSQTLNHNVMYWYQQKSSQAPKLLFHYYDKDFNNEADTPDNFQSRRPNTSFCFLDIRSPGLGDTAMYLCATSRTLLAGFVETQYFGPGTRLLVL.

The gene calls are TRBV27 and TRBJ2-1; the match to TRBD1 covers 8 bases. The CDR3 contains 15 residues. With V trimmed by 3 bases and J by 9 bases, 10 bases remained unmatched. Germline V gene sequence: CDR1 MNHEY, CDR2 SMNVEV (reference sequence). CDR3 residues: CASSFRTGLHGEQFF. The CDR3 DNA is TGTGCCAGCAGTTTTAGGACAGGGCTGCATGGTGAGCAGTTCTTC.

The rearrangement joins TRBV14 to TRBJ1-1, with D possibly matching TRBD1 (5 bases). The V end lost 4 bases, the J end lost 11 bases, and 23 bases lay between the germline ends. Germline V gives CDR1 SGHDN, CDR2 FVKESK. The CDR3 length is 15 residues. CDR3: CASSRDRDPQRNAFF. CDR3 bases: TGTGCCAGCAGCCGTGACAGAGACCCCCAGCGAAACGCTTTCTTT.

The chain carries TRBV7-6 and TRBJ1-4, with D possibly TRBD1 on 5 matching bases. Trimming removed 4 bases at V and 6 bases at J, with 15 bases between. This CDR3 spans 15 amino acids. Germline CDR1 is SGHVS and CDR2 is FNYEAQ. The CDR3 DNA reads as TGTGCCAGCAGCTCCGGGAGGCAGGGTTATGAAAAACTGTTTTTT. Translating gives CASSSGRQGYEKLFF.

The chain carries TRBV5-1 and TRBJ2-1; 9 bases are a match to TRBD1. Germline V lookup: CDR1 SGHRS, CDR2 YFSETQ. The CDR3 totals 13 residues. V trimming: 3 bases; J trimming: 7 bases; junction bases outside the gene matches: 2. CDR3 residues: CASSSQGANEQFF. The CDR3 DNA is TGCGCCAGCAGCTCACAGGGGGCGAATGAGCAGTTCTTC.

This chain joins TRBV6-6 and TRBJ2-7, with 7 bases matching TRBD1. The CDR3 loop spans 14 amino acids. Germline-derived CDR1 and CDR2 are MNHNY and SVGAGI (reference sequence). The V gene end was trimmed by 6 bases and the J gene end by 4 bases; junction bases not matched to a gene: 9. The CDR3 nucleotides read TGTGCCAGCAGCCTCGACAGGGCGGCGTACGAGCAGTACTTC. This translates into CASSLDRAAYEQYF.

This CDR3 is CASSSSGGDTDTQYF. The CDR3 bases are TGCGCCAGCAGCTCCTCCGGCGGGGATACAGATACGCAGTATTTT. The chain links TRBV5-1 to TRBJ2-3; tentative D call: TRBD2 (6 bases). CDR3 length: 15 residues. Germline CDR1 and CDR2: SGHRS and YFSETQ. Trimming cost V 3 bases and J 3 bases, with 14 bases left between them.

The J gene is TRBJ2-5, the V gene TRBV5-3; no reliable D call. TRBV5-3 is an ORF; its function is uncertain. This CDR3 comprises 14 residues. V was cut by 2 bases and J by 10 bases, with 18 bases left in between. CDR3 sequence: CARSFEVSVGSQYF. The CDR3 DNA is TGTGCCAGAAGCTTTGAGGTCTCCGTGGGTAGCCAGTACTTC.